Sequencing of this T cell receptor (beta chain) was carried out in a study of blood T cell repertoires in COVID-19. Background on the study: Italy, Spain and the United States were the sources of the convalescent and acute COVID-19 samples. Sources were T cells, B-cell-depleted T cells, or PBMCs; the material itself was cDNA or gDNA.

Clones were sequenced by immunoSEQ multiplex PCR, and TCRdb holds only the in-frame ones, with some missing. The table lists tens of thousands of clones, about four fifths of them singletons, with roughly an eighth in the top ten. Sequences were obtained from peripheral blood. The sequence was collected from a woman aged 80 or older with acute or convalescent COVID-19.

The CDR3 region has the DNA TGTGCCAGCAGCTCCGGACGGGGAGAGGGCTACACCTTC. It is translated as CASSSGRGEGYTF. This chain connects TRBV11-3 to TRBJ1-2; no clear D gene. Germline V gene data show CDR1 as SGHNT and CDR2 as YENEEA. The CDR3 sequence is 13 residues long. Deletions cut 4 bases from V and 8 bases from J, with 14 bases between.